This paragraph covers one T cell receptor beta chain sequence. The antigen is undetermined. The CDR3 runs 15 residues. The germline V and J ends were trimmed by 0 bases and 4 bases, with 12 bases remaining between them. Germline lookup yields CDR1 LGHNA and CDR2 YSLEER. Sequenced by immunoSEQ multiplex PCR; TCRdb stores in-frame clones only, minus some. The sample has around 100,000 clones, approximately 90% seen once. This sample was included in a study of T cell responses to AZD1222 COVID-19 vaccine. General observations from the study: Nearly half of unique spike-specific TCRs reportedly avoided B.1.351 and B.1.1.7 mutated regions. Females made up more of the donors, who were largely white British, and clonal diversity may have come out too low.

The TCR originated in an adult in good health. This material consisted of peripheral blood, taken on day 0 of AZD1222 vaccination. The chain recombines TRBV4-3 with TRBJ1-1; tentative D call: TRBD1 (6 bases). CDR3 coding DNA: TGCGCCAGCAGCCAAGATCCGGGGGGCAGCACTGAAGCTTTCTTT. As protein: CASSQDPGGSTEAFF.